The T cell receptor (beta chain) under discussion was sequenced for a study of T cells in Graves' hyperthyroidism and ophthalmopathy. RNA transcripts were the template for amplifying TCR beta CDR3 regions. HTBI primers drove first-round RT-PCR of the TCR CDR3. Each CDR3 protein is one row after TCRdb ran MiXCR on the multiplex PCR reads. The data show hundreds of thousands of distinct CDR3 sequences, with around 13% seen just once and 9.2% held by the top ten. In its sample, this clonotype was seen a few times. This CDR3 is 15 amino acids long. Germline V gives CDR1 WNHNN, CDR2 SYGVQD (reference sequence). V lost 8 bases and J lost 3; bases outside the gene matches: 11.

This receptor was obtained from a woman between 18 and 30 years old with Graves' hyperthyroidism. Sequencing used blood. The rearrangement links TRBV10-1 to TRBJ2-3; TRBD2 agrees at 7 bases. The CDR3 nucleotides are TGCGCCAGCCGCCCTGGACTAGATAGAACAGATACGCAGTATTTT. It translates to CASRPGLDRTDTQYF.